This T cell receptor (beta chain) was obtained from a study of blood T cell repertoires in COVID-19. V was trimmed by 4 bases and J by 3 bases, leaving 12 bases between them. The CDR3 totals 14 residues. Germline lookup yields CDR1 LGHDT and CDR2 YNNKEL (reference sequence). This table comes from immunoSEQ multiplex PCR, and its TCRdb copy is limited to in-frame clones, with some not included. The sample has a few hundred thousand clones; roughly 85% are singletons. The sequenced sample was PBMCs or T cells enriched from blood (not recorded which). The clonotype originates from a woman aged 30 to 39 who had recovered from COVID-19. The gene calls are TRBV3-1 (or the pseudogene TRBV3-2) and TRBJ1-2; D may be TRBD1 (5 bases). The CDR3 reads CASSRAPGYYGYTF. CDR3 coding DNA: TGTGCCAGCAGCCGGGCGCCAGGGTACTATGGCTACACCTTC.